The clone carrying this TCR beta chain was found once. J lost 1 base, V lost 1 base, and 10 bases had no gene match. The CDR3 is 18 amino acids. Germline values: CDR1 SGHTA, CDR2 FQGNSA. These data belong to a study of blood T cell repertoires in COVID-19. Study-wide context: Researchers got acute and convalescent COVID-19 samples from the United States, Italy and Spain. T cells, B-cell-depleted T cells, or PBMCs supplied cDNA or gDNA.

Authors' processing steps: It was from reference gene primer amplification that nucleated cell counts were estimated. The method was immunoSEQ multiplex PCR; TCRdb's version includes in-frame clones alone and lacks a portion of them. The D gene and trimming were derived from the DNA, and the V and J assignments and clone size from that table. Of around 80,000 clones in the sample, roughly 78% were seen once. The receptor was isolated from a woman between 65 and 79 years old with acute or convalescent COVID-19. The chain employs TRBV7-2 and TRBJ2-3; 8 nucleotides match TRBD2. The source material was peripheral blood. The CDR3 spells CASSLVASGGLGTDTQYF. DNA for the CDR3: TGTGCCAGCAGCTTAGTAGCGAGCGGGGGACTAGGCACAGATACGCAGTATTTT.